This entry features one T cell receptor beta chain sequence. Its target is not known. TCR beta CDR3 regions were amplified from RNA. RT-PCR in the first round (using the HTBI primer set) targeted the TCR CDR3. TCRdb recomputed calls from the multiplex PCR reads with MiXCR, one row per CDR3 protein. The table lists some 490,000 distinct CDR3 sequences, about 20% of them singletons. This sample stems from a study of T cells in Graves' hyperthyroidism and ophthalmopathy. Study results and limitations: Ophthalmopathy prediction by the model preceded onset by a median roughly 6 months.

V gave up 5 bases and J gave up 7 bases, with 9 bases separating them. The CDR3 length is 13 residues. Germline V gives CDR1 SNHLY, CDR2 FYNNEI. The TCR was taken from a woman aged 70-85 years with Graves' ophthalmopathy. The sample comprised blood. The rearrangement uses TRBV2 and TRBJ1-6, with D maybe TRBD1 (5 bases). CDR3 sequence: CASSRQQNSPLHF. For the CDR3, the DNA is TGTGCCAGCAGTCGACAGCAAAATTCACCCCTCCACTTT. The full variable domain, its missing parts supplied by reference TRBV2 and TRBJ1-6, is EPEVTQTPSHQVTQMGQEVILRCVPISNHLYFYWYRQILGQKVEFLVSFYNNEISEKSEIFDDQFSVERPDGSNFTLKIRSTKLEDSAMYFCASSRQQNSPLHFGNGTRLTVT.